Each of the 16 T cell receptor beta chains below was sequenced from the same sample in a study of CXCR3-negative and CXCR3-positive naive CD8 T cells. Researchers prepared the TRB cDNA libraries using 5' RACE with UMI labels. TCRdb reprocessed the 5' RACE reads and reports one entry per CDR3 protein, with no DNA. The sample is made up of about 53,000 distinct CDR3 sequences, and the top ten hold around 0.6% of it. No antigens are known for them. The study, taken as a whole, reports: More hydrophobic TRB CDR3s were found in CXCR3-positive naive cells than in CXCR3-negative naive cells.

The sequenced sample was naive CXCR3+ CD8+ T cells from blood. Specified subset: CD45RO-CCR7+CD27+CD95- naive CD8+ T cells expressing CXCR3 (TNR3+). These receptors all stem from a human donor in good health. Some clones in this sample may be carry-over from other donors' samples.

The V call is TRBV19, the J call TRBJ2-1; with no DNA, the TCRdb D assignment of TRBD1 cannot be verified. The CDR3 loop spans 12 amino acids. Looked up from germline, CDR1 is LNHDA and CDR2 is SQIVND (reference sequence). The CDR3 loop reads CASSQGLNEQFF.

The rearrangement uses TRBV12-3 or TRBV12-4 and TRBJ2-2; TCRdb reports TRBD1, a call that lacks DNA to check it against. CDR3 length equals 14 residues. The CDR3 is CASCGGENTGELFF.

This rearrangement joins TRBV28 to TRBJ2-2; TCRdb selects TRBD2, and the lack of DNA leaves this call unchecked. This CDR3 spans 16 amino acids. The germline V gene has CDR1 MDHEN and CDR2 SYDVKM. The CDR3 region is CASSWGLQANTGELFF.

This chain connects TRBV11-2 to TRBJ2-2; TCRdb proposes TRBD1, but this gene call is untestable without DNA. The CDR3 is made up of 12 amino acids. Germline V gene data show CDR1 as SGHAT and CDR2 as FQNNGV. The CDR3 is CASDQGDGELFF.

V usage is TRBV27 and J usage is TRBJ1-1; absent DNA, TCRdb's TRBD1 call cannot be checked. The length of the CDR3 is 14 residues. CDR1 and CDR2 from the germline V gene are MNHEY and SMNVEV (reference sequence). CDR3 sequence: CASSLDRDGTEAFF.

CDR3 protein: CSVRDHTTYEQYF. The V call is TRBV29-1, the J call TRBJ2-7; TCRdb's assignment of TRBD1 cannot be checked, as there is no DNA. Germline V lookup: CDR1 SQVTM, CDR2 ANQGSEA. The CDR3 is 13 residues long.

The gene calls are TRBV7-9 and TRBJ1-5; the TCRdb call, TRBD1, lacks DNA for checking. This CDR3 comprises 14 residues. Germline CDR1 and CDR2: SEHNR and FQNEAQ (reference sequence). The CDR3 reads CASSSGDRIQPQHF.

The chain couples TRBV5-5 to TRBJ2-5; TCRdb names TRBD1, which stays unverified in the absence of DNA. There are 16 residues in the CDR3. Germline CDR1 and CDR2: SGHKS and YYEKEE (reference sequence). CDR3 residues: CASQPTTDRVQETQYF.

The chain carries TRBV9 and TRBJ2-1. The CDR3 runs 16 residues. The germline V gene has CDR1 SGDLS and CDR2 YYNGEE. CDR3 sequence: CASSAEGRGSYNEQFF. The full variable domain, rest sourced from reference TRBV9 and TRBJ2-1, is DSGVTQTPKHLITATGQRVTLRCSPRSGDLSVYWYQQSLDQGLQFLIQYYNGEERAKGNILERFSAQQFPDLHSELNLSSLELGDSALYFCASSAEGRGSYNEQFFGPGTRLTVL.

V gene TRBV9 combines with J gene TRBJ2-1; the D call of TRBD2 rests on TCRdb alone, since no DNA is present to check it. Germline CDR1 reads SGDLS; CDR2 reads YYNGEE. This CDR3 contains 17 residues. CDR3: CASSVYVSGGYHNEQFF.

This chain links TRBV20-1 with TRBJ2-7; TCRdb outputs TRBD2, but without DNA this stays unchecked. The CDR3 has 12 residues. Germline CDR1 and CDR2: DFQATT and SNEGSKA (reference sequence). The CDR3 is CSALGSVYEQYF.

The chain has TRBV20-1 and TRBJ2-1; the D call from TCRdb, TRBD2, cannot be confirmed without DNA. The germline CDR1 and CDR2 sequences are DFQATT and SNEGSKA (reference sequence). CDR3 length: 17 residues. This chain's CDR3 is CSARDPFSSARTNEQFF.

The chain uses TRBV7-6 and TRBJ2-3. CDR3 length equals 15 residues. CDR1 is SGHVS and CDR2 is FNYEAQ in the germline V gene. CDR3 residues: CASSLAQLGTDTQYF.

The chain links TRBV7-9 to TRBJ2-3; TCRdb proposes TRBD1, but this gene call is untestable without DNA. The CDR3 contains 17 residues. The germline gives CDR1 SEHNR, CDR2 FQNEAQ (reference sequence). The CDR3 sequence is CASSLAPGSRNADTQYF. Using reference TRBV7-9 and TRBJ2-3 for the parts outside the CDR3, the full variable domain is DTGVSQNPRHKITKRGQNVTFRCDPISEHNRLYWYRQTLGQGPEFLTYFQNEAQLEKSRLLSDRFSAERPKGSFSTLEIQRTEQGDSAMYLCASSLAPGSRNADTQYFGPGTRLTVL.

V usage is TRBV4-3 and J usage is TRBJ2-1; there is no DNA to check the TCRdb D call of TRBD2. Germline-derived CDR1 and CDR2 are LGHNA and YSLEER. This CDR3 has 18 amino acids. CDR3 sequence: CASSQDSLAGTYYNEQFF.

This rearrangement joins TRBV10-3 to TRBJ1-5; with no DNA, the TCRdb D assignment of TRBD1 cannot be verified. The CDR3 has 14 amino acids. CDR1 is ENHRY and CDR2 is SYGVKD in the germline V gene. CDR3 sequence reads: CAISERGLNQPQHF.